The clone carrying this T cell receptor beta chain has a single count. Antigen: not known. The data stem from a study of T cell responses to AZD1222 COVID-19 vaccine. Regarding the study as a whole: Repertoire sampling happened only post peak T cell response. Spike was spanned by vaccine-associated CD4 TCRs, which were dominant at 160-218 and 743-854. Only five or six individuals given AZD1222 were seropositive at baseline. Donors, mostly white British, included more females; clonal diversity was possibly underestimated.

CDR3 length: 14 residues. V dropped 4 bases and J dropped 8 bases, with 17 bases sitting between them. CDR1 and CDR2 from the germline V gene are MNHEY and SVGEGT. This table comes from immunoSEQ multiplex PCR, and its TCRdb copy is limited to in-frame clones, with some not included. The sample has some 62,000 clones, over 60% seen once. The sample consisted of peripheral blood, taken on day 0 of AZD1222 vaccination. This TCR derives from an adult in good health. The rearrangement uses TRBV6-2 or TRBV6-3 and TRBJ1-2, with D unclear. The DNA for the CDR3 is TGTGCCAGCAGTTTTAAGGGAGTCAGCGGAGGCTACACCTTC. Its protein is CASSFKGVSGGYTF.